This T cell receptor (beta chain) is from a study of blood T cell repertoires in COVID-19. Looked up from germline, CDR1 is SGHNT and CDR2 is YENEEA. The CDR3 runs to 16 residues. V dropped 5 bases and J dropped 7; count of bases not matched to a gene: 9. Participants were aged 18 to 89 years from about 25 US areas. Participants' own reports of clinical history determined their cohort assignment. Sequenced by immunoSEQ multiplex PCR; TCRdb stores in-frame clones only, minus some. Here the sample spans around 160,000 clones, under 90% being singletons. The chain recombines TRBV11-3 with TRBJ2-1; TRBD2 aligns across 12 bases. Sequencing input: PBMCs or T cells enriched from blood (not recorded which). The TCR was taken from a woman aged 60-70 years who had recovered from COVID-19. CDR3 sequence: CASSISSGGAWNEQFF. As DNA, the CDR3 is TGTGCCAGCAGCATCTCTAGCGGGGGGGCCTGGAATGAGCAGTTCTTC.